These T cell receptor beta chains were read from a single sample in a study of OX40 agonist ivuxolimab in advanced cancers. Only in-frame clones appear in the TCRdb table, and some are missing; sequencing was by immunoSEQ multiplex PCR. The sample holds about 60,000 clones, roughly nine tenths seen once. Sequencing used CD4+ or CD8+ T cells sorted from blood, obtained in a trial of the OX40 agonist ivuxolimab. The receptor set was obtained from an adult with an advanced solid tumor such as melanoma, head and neck, liver or kidney cancer. Both conserved end residues are part of each CDR3. The D gene is left open where the match is weak. Some rows mark clone size as missing; the rest say once, few, many or name a class of expanded clone.

DNA | CDR3 | J | size | V | D
TGTGCCAGCAGCCCAACAGGGCCGACGAGTCCCAATACGCAGTATTTT | CASSPTGPTSPNTQYF | TRBJ2-3 | - | TRBV5-6 | -
TGTGCCAGTAGTATAGATTTAGGGGCCGATATTTTCTTC | CASSIDLGADIFF | TRBJ2-1 | - | TRBV19 | -
TGTGCCAGTAGCCGTGGGCCTGATAGCAATCAGCCCCAGCATTTT | CASSRGPDSNQPQHF | TRBJ1-5 | - | TRBV19 | -
TGTGCCATCAGTGAGTCGGAAACAGCCCCCTATGGCTACACCTTC | CAISESETAPYGYTF | TRBJ1-2 | - | TRBV10-3 | -
TGTGCCAGCAGCCAAGAGGAGACTAGCGGGATTAATGAGCAGTTCTTC | CASSQEETSGINEQFF | TRBJ2-1 | - | TRBV4-2 | TRBD2
TGTGCCAGCAGCTTAGGATCAAGCGGTTCTCCAGGGGAGCAGTTCTTC | CASSLGSSGSPGEQFF | TRBJ2-1 | - | TRBV7-6 | -
TGTGCCAGCAGTTTATCCAGCGGGAGGGCCCGAAATGAGCAGTTCTTC | CASSLSSGRARNEQFF | TRBJ2-1 | - | TRBV28 | TRBD2
TGTGCCAGCAGCTTGACTAGCGGGAAGGGAAACAATGAGCAGTTCTTC | CASSLTSGKGNNEQFF | TRBJ2-1 | - | TRBV13 | TRBD2
TGTGCCTGGTTAAGTCCCAACCAAGAGACCCAGTACTTC | CAWLSPNQETQYF | TRBJ2-5 | - | TRBV30 | -
TGTGCCAGCAGCATTGAGACAGGTCGCTATGGCTACACCTTC | CASSIETGRYGYTF | TRBJ1-2 | - | TRBV9 | -
TGCAGCGTTGTATACGGCTACAATGAGCAGTTCTTC | CSVVYGYNEQFF | TRBJ2-1 | - | TRBV29-1 | -
TGTGCCAGTAGTACGACAAAAGATACGCAGTATTTT | CASSTTKDTQYF | TRBJ2-3 | - | TRBV19 | -
TGTGCCAGCAGCATGAACAGGGGAAACTATGGCTACACCTTC | CASSMNRGNYGYTF | TRBJ1-2 | - | TRBV9 | TRBD1
TGTGCCATTCCTTTCCTTAGCAGGAGTCAACTGTTTTTT | CAIPFLSRSQLFF | TRBJ1-4 | - | TRBV10-3 | -
TGTGCCAGCCACGGGCGGCCTGTCAGGGAGACTGAAGCTTTCTTT | CASHGRPVRETEAFF | TRBJ1-1 | once | TRBV5-6 | -
TGTGCCAGCAGCCCGGACAGAACATCTGAAGCTTTCTTT | CASSPDRTSEAFF | TRBJ1-1 | - | TRBV7-6 | -
TGCGCCAGCAGCTTGCCGGGCCCGGGGCAGAAAAAACTCACGCAAGAGACCCAGTACTTC | CASSLPGPGQKKLTQETQYF | TRBJ2-5 | once | TRBV5-1 | -
TGTGCCAGCAGCTTTACAGGGGTCGGGGCCAACGTCCTGACTTTC | CASSFTGVGANVLTF | TRBJ2-6 | - | TRBV4-2 | TRBD1
TGCAGCGTTGAGGTTGGGAACTATGGCTACACCTTC | CSVEVGNYGYTF | TRBJ1-2 | - | TRBV29-1 | -
TGTGCCAGCTGGGGGGAGGGTCGGACCGGGGAGCTGTTTTTT | CASWGEGRTGELFF | TRBJ2-2 | - | TRBV2 | TRBD2
TGTGCCAGCAGTGAGCGACTGGGCGGGGGGGATGAGCAGTTCTTC | CASSERLGGGDEQFF | TRBJ2-1 | once | TRBV6-1 | TRBD2
TGTGCCAGCAGCTTGGAGGCCCGGGGAAATGAGCAGTTCTTC | CASSLEARGNEQFF | TRBJ2-1 | - | TRBV9 | -
TGTGCCAGCAGCGTAGGCTATGGCTACACCTTC | CASSVGYGYTF | TRBJ1-2 | - | TRBV9 | -
TGTGCCAGCAGCCTAAATAGCGGACGCACAGATACGCAGTATTTT | CASSLNSGRTDTQYF | TRBJ2-3 | - | TRBV7-3 | -
TGTGCCAGCAGCTCGTCAGGGCCCACTGAAGCTTTCTTT | CASSSSGPTEAFF | TRBJ1-1 | - | TRBV9 | -
TGTGCCAGCAGCCACGAGGGGGGTGAGCCCACAGATACGCAGTATTTT | CASSHEGGEPTDTQYF | TRBJ2-3 | - | TRBV21-1 | -
TGTGCCAGCAGTGAAGCAGTAGGACAGGGGGCCACAGATACGCAGTATTTT | CASSEAVGQGATDTQYF | TRBJ2-3 | - | TRBV2 | TRBD1
TGTGCCAGCAGTTTTGCCCGGACCACCCGGGGGGAGACCCAGTACTTC | CASSFARTTRGETQYF | TRBJ2-5 | - | TRBV11-2 | -
TGTGCCTGGAGTGTAGACGGTGATGGTCCCCAGCATTTT | CAWSVDGDGPQHF | TRBJ1-5 | - | TRBV30 | -
TGCGCCAGCAGCCAAGATTCCGGGACCTATTTTGGCTACACCTTC | CASSQDSGTYFGYTF | TRBJ1-2 | - | TRBV4-3 | -
TGTGCCAGCCGATCAGGTAGGGACGAGCAGTACTTC | CASRSGRDEQYF | TRBJ2-7 | - | TRBV7-9 | -
TGTGCCAGCAGTTTCCTTACCTCGGGGTCCCCTATCCACTTT | CASSFLTSGSPIHF | TRBJ1-6 | - | TRBV6-6 | -
TGTGCCAGTAGTATCGGAGCGGGAGAGACAGATACGCAGTATTTT | CASSIGAGETDTQYF | TRBJ2-3 | - | TRBV19 | TRBD2
TGTGCCAGCAGTTTGGAGGTACAGGGGGTCGGTAATTCACCCCTCCACTTT | CASSLEVQGVGNSPLHF | TRBJ1-6 | - | TRBV27 | TRBD1
TGTGCCTGGAGTGTAAGGCTCAGTGAGCAGTTCTTC | CAWSVRLSEQFF | TRBJ2-1 | - | TRBV30 | -
TGTGCCAGCAGCTTTCAAGCGGTAAACTATGGCTACACCTTC | CASSFQAVNYGYTF | TRBJ1-2 | - | TRBV7-9 | -
TGTGCCAGAGAAGGGCGCACAGATACGCAGTATTTT | CAREGRTDTQYF | TRBJ2-3 | - | TRBV2 | -
TGTGCCAGCGGCCATCTTAGGAGCGGGTCCTCCTACAATGAGCAGTTCTTC | CASGHLRSGSSYNEQFF | TRBJ2-1 | - | TRBV9 | -
TGTGCCAGCACCGAGGGACTAGCGGCTCTCTACAATGAGCAGTTCTTC | CASTEGLAALYNEQFF | TRBJ2-1 | - | TRBV2 | TRBD2
TGTGCCAGCAGCCCATGGACAGGGGGCTCCTACAATGAGCAGTTCTTC | CASSPWTGGSYNEQFF | TRBJ2-1 | once | TRBV9 | TRBD1
TGTGCCTGGAAACCAGCGGGAGGATATGAGCAGTTCTTC | CAWKPAGGYEQFF | TRBJ2-1 | once | TRBV30 | TRBD2
TGTGCCAGCAGTGACCGACAGAGCTACGAGCAGTACTTC | CASSDRQSYEQYF | TRBJ2-7 | - | TRBV6-1 | -
TGTGCCTCTAGGGGGACGGACAATGAGCAGTTCTTC | CASRGTDNEQFF | TRBJ2-1 | - | TRBV2 | -